These 27 T cell receptor beta chains were all obtained from the same sample, sequenced in a study of T-cell reconstitution after alpha-beta-depleted transplantation in children. TCRbeta library preparation incorporated unique molecular identifiers. TCRdb used MiXCR to reprocess the PCR reads, holding one entry per CDR3 protein. Altogether hundreds of thousands of distinct CDR3 sequences are present, about 17% being singletons, with the ten largest covering around two fifths. The sequenced sample was PBMCs, mostly from graft donor cells, obtained 360 days after TCRalphabeta/CD19-depleted stem cell transplant. These receptors came from a male patient under 10 years old who had a stem cell transplant for acute lymphoblastic leukemia, so the T cells may come from the graft donor.

This clonotype was observed once. The gene calls are TRBV4-1 and TRBJ2-7; 7 bases agree with TRBD1. Per germline, CDR1 MGHRA and CDR2 YSYEKL. The trim removed 3 bases at V and 3 bases at J, leaving 2 bases unmatched. CDR3 length equals 13 residues. The CDR3 coding sequence is TGCGCCAGCAGCCAGAGGGACAGCTACGAGCAGTACTTC. It specifies CASSQRDSYEQYF.

The J gene is TRBJ1-4, the V gene TRBV7-2; tentatively, D is TRBD1 (6 bases). This CDR3 has 16 residues. Trimming removed 1 base from V and 7 bases from J, with 16 bases in between. Per the germline V gene, CDR1 is SGHTA and CDR2 is FQGNSA. The CDR3 DNA sequence: TGTGCCAGCAGCTTAGTCGCCGGGGGCGTTGGTGAAAAACTGTTTTTT. Its translation: CASSLVAGGVGEKLFF.

This clonotype was counted at least ten times. The chain is built from TRBV7-2 and TRBJ2-7, with D unresolved. The CDR3 covers 12 residues. V lost 5 bases to trimming and J lost 3 bases, with 8 bases between them. In germline, CDR1 is SGHTA, CDR2 FQGNSA. The CDR3 nucleotides are TGTGCCAGCAGCCCGGATCGCTACGAGCAGTACTTC. Protein product: CASSPDRYEQYF.

Ten or more counts support this clonotype. The genes are TRBV5-1 and TRBJ2-3; D tentatively reads TRBD1 or TRBD2 (5 bases each). Between the trimmed V and J ends, which lost 8 bases and 2 bases, there was a span of 15 bases. Germline CDR1 reads SGHRS; CDR2 reads YFSETQ. The CDR3 runs 14 residues. CDR3 loop: CASGTPGTTDTQYF. The CDR3 nucleotides are TGCGCCAGTGGAACCCCCGGGACCACAGATACGCAGTATTTT.

In its sample, this clonotype was seen once. A much larger clone is a single base away; this may be a read error. V usage is TRBV12-3 or TRBV12-4 and J usage is TRBJ2-3, with 9 nucleotides matching TRBD1. Unmatched junction bases numbered 1, after V lost 4 bases and J lost 5 bases. This CDR3 spans 13 amino acids. As DNA, the CDR3 is TGTGCCAGCAGTTCGGACAGGGGAGATACGCAGTATTTT. This encodes CASSSDRGDTQYF.

This clonotype is judged medium-sized. The J gene is TRBJ2-3, the V gene TRBV5-6; D not certain. The germline V gene encodes CDR1 SGHDT and CDR2 YYEEEE. The germline V and J ends were trimmed by 3 bases and 2 bases, with 4 bases remaining between them. The CDR3 length is 12 residues. CDR3 sequence reads: CASSSDTDTQYF. The CDR3 DNA follows: TGTGCCAGCAGCTCCGACACAGATACGCAGTATTTT.

This rearrangement joins TRBV20-1 to TRBJ2-7, with TRBD2 identical over 11 bases. Germline CDR1 is DFQATT and CDR2 is SNEGSKA (reference sequence). The CDR3 loop spans 14 amino acids. Losses at the gene ends were 3 bases for V and 6 bases for J; bases not matched to a gene: 7. CDR3 bases: TGCAGTGCTAGCCCAATAGCGGGAGGGGTCGAGCAGTACTTC. This gives the protein CSASPIAGGVEQYF.

This clonotype was seen ten or more times. The chain recombines TRBV7-2 with TRBJ2-1; no firm D call. Between the trimmed V and J ends, which lost 5 bases and 12 bases, there was a span of 14 bases. CDR3 length: 12 residues. Germline CDR1 is SGHTA and CDR2 is FQGNSA. In DNA form, the CDR3 reads TGTGCCAGCAGCCCCCAAAACCTTAGGCAGTTCTTC. Protein sequence: CASSPQNLRQFF.

In its sample, this clonotype was seen a few times. This chain connects TRBV7-3 to TRBJ2-7; D call uncertain. This CDR3 has 15 amino acids. With 1 base removed from V and 0 bases from J, the gap between germline ends came to 10 bases. Germline CDR1 is SGHTA and CDR2 is FQGTGA. In DNA, the CDR3 is TGTGCCAGCAGCTTAATGCCAGATAGCTCCTACGAGCAGTACTTC. It is translated as CASSLMPDSSYEQYF.

There are a few counts of this clonotype. The CDR3 loop is CASSVPGLVGETQYF. The CDR3 DNA follows: TGTGCCAGCAGCGTCCCGGGACTAGTCGGGGAGACCCAGTACTTC. The chain links TRBV7-9 to TRBJ2-5, with TRBD2 identical over 8 bases. The CDR3 is made up of 15 amino acids. The germline V gene encodes CDR1 SEHNR and CDR2 FQNEAQ (reference sequence). V was pared by 5 bases and J by 5 bases, with 10 bases of the junction left unmatched.

The V call is TRBV28, the J call TRBJ2-3; 9 bases fit TRBD2. Trimming removed 6 bases from V and 5 bases from J; junction bases left unmatched: 21. This CDR3 contains 19 residues. Germline V gene lookup returns CDR1 MDHEN and CDR2 SYDVKM. Here the CDR3 reads CASRKPPAIYSGREDTQYF. As DNA, the CDR3 is TGTGCCAGCAGGAAACCTCCGGCCATATATAGCGGGAGAGAAGATACGCAGTATTTT.

This clonotype was seen at least ten times. The gene calls are TRBV6-2 or TRBV6-3 and TRBJ2-1, with 8 bases fitting TRBD2. This CDR3 contains 15 residues. V dropped 4 bases and J dropped 7; count of bases not matched to a gene: 9. Per the germline V gene, CDR1 is MNHEY and CDR2 is SVGEGT. The DNA of the CDR3 is TGTGCCAGCAGTTCTCCCCGGGAGGGCCGAAATGAGCAGTTCTTC. As protein: CASSSPREGRNEQFF.

The gene calls are TRBV10-2 and TRBJ2-3; D is ambiguous. V lost 4 bases to trimming and J lost 4 bases, with 15 bases between them. The germline CDR1 and CDR2 sequences are WSHSY and SAAADI. CDR3 length equals 15 residues. The CDR3 protein is CASSVLGRFSDTQYF. CDR3 nucleotide sequence: TGCGCCAGCAGTGTTCTAGGTCGGTTTTCAGATACGCAGTATTTT.

The chain carries TRBV9 and TRBJ1-2; D may be TRBD1 (6 bases). The CDR3 is made up of 16 amino acids. V lost 0 bases and J 5 bases, leaving 17 bases between the germline ends. Germline V CDR1 and CDR2: SGDLS, YYNGEE. The CDR3 DNA is TGTGCCAGCAGCGTAGATTACAGGGCGACCTCTTATGGCTACACCTTC. Translating gives CASSVDYRATSYGYTF.

This clonotype came up many times. The chain carries TRBV28 and TRBJ2-3; tentative D call: TRBD1 (5 bases). The CDR3 length is 17 residues. The germline V gene has CDR1 MDHEN and CDR2 SYDVKM. The ends were cut back, 2 bases at V and 2 bases at J, with 17 bases in the middle. CDR3 coding DNA: TGTGCCAGCAGTTTAGACGGCAGGGTTGGTGTCACAGATACGCAGTATTTT. This codes for CASSLDGRVGVTDTQYF. Full variable domain (outside the CDR3, taken from reference TRBV28 and TRBJ2-3): DVKVTQSSRYLVKRTGEKVFLECVQDMDHENMFWYRQDPGLGLRLIYFSYDVKMKEKGDIPEGYSVSREKKERFSLILESASTNQTSMYLCASSLDGRVGVTDTQYFGPGTRLTVL.

In this sample, this clonotype turned up a few times. V gene TRBV7-2 combines with J gene TRBJ2-7; no clear D. V lost 5 bases and J lost 6, with 8 bases in between. The CDR3 extends over 11 amino acids. The germline V gene has CDR1 SGHTA and CDR2 FQGNSA. This CDR3 is CASSATFEQYF. As DNA, the CDR3 is TGTGCCAGCAGCGCCACCTTCGAGCAGTACTTC.

A note on this clonotype: Because the CDR3 is missing its conserved closing phenylalanine or tryptophan, this is likely a read error. The chain is built from TRBV6-5 and TRBJ1-4; D not resolved. The germline V gene encodes CDR1 MNHEY and CDR2 SVGAGI. CDR3 length: 14 amino acids. V lost 2 bases to trimming and J lost 1 base, with 5 bases between them. In nucleotides, the CDR3 is TGTGCCAGCAGTTACGCTGGAACTAATGAAAAACTGTTTTCT. Translated: CASSYAGTNEKLFS.

In its sample, this clonotype was seen many times. The chain employs TRBV4-1 and TRBJ2-5; 7 bases match TRBD2. The germline CDR1 and CDR2 sequences are MGHRA and YSYEKL. This CDR3 is 15 amino acids long. Unmatched junction bases numbered 6, after V lost 0 bases and J lost 5 bases. The CDR3 DNA is TGCGCCAGCAGCCAAGAGGGGAGGGCGGTGGAGACCCAGTACTTC. Translating it yields CASSQEGRAVETQYF.

This clonotype was observed a handful of times. The rearrangement uses TRBV11-1 and TRBJ2-5, with D perhaps TRBD1 (6 bases). The CDR3 has 14 residues. V dropped 3 bases and J dropped 5 bases, with 13 bases sitting between them. The germline CDR1 and CDR2 sequences are SGHAT and FQDESV (reference sequence). CDR3 in amino acids: CASSFNREGETQYF. CDR3 in DNA: TGTGCCAGCAGCTTTAACAGGGAAGGGGAGACCCAGTACTTC.

This clonotype was seen at least ten times. This chain joins TRBV12-3 or TRBV12-4 and TRBJ2-2, with 7 bases aligning to TRBD1. V dropped 1 base and J dropped 6; count of bases not matched to a gene: 5. The CDR3 covers 15 residues. The DNA of the CDR3 is TGTGCCAGCAGTTTAGGGGACAGTTTTTCCGGGGAGCTGTTTTTT. Protein: CASSLGDSFSGELFF.

The gene calls are TRBV24-1 and TRBJ2-7, with 10 bases identical to TRBD1. V shed 10 bases and J 4 bases; nucleotides not matched to a gene: 18. The CDR3 runs to 17 residues. Germline CDR1 and CDR2: KGHDR and SFDVKD. CDR3 nucleotides: TGTGCCACTCCGGGACAGGGGCCCCCAATGTCTTGGTACGAGCAGTACTTC. The encoded protein is CATPGQGPPMSWYEQYF.

The J gene is TRBJ2-3, the V gene TRBV28; no definite D call. V lost 3 bases to trimming and J lost 2 bases, with 9 bases between them. This CDR3 comprises 14 residues. Germline CDR1 and CDR2: MDHEN and SYDVKM. In DNA, the CDR3 is TGTGCCAGCAGTTTTGCCCATCCCACAGATACGCAGTATTTT. Protein product: CASSFAHPTDTQYF. The full variable domain, rest sourced from reference TRBV28 and TRBJ2-3, is DVKVTQSSRYLVKRTGEKVFLECVQDMDHENMFWYRQDPGLGLRLIYFSYDVKMKEKGDIPEGYSVSREKKERFSLILESASTNQTSMYLCASSFAHPTDTQYFGPGTRLTVL.

The V and J genes are TRBV10-3 and TRBJ2-7, with TRBD2 as a possible D gene (5 bases). The CDR3 has 15 residues. The V and J ends lost 8 bases and 3 bases respectively, with 20 bases between them. CDR1 and CDR2 from the germline V gene are ENHRY and SYGVKD. CDR3 residues: CAIGNPTHGVYEQYF. The DNA for the CDR3 is TGTGCCATCGGAAATCCTACCCACGGGGTCTACGAGCAGTACTTC.

The rearrangement uses TRBV29-1 and TRBJ2-2, with no clear D. Germline values: CDR1 SQVTM, CDR2 ANQGSEA. This CDR3 comprises 13 residues. V shed 3 bases and J shed 3 bases, with 8 bases lying between them. The CDR3 DNA is TGCAGCGTTGAGGGCGGATACACCGGGGAGCTGTTTTTT. Translation: CSVEGGYTGELFF.

The chain has TRBV28 and TRBJ2-5; D is perhaps TRBD2 (6 bases). Trimming shortened V by 5 bases and J by 13 bases, and 29 bases separated the two germline ends. The CDR3 runs to 16 residues. Germline V gene lookup returns CDR1 MDHEN and CDR2 SYDVKM. CDR3 coding DNA: TGTGCCAGCAGTATTAGGGGTGTTAGGGACTCTCGGCATCTGTACTTC. Encoded protein: CASSIRGVRDSRHLYF.

The chain is built from TRBV9 and TRBJ2-7; D gene uncertain. CDR1 is SGDLS and CDR2 is YYNGEE in the germline V gene. The length of the CDR3 is 14 residues. Trimming shortened V by 0 bases and J by 5 bases, and 12 bases separated the two germline ends. The CDR3 DNA follows: TGTGCCAGCAGCGTAGATCCCCAGGTCCACGAGCAGTACTTC. Amino acids: CASSVDPQVHEQYF. Using reference TRBV9 and TRBJ2-7 for the parts outside the CDR3, the full variable domain is DSGVTQTPKHLITATGQRVTLRCSPRSGDLSVYWYQQSLDQGLQFLIQYYNGEERAKGNILERFSAQQFPDLHSELNLSSLELGDSALYFCASSVDPQVHEQYFGPGTRLTVT.

The table lists this clonotype with a few counts. This chain joins TRBV27 and TRBJ1-1, with 7 nucleotides matching TRBD1. The ends lost 5 bases at V and 5 bases at J; junction bases unmatched: 8. Per germline, CDR1 MNHEY and CDR2 SMNVEV (reference sequence). CDR3 length equals 14 residues. The DNA of the CDR3 is TGTGCCAGCAGTCCACAGGGGTTGGGAACTGAAGCTTTCTTT. Protein sequence: CASSPQGLGTEAFF.